This TCR beta chain emerged from a study of Ad26.COV2.S vaccination and SARS-CoV-2 variants (dated by TCRdb to the early 2020s). General notes on the study: Donors in the vaccine arm were drawn from COV1001, a multicentre, randomized, double-blind, placebo-controlled phase I-IIa trial testing Ad26.COV2.S in healthy adults. Ad26.COV2.S was administered intramuscularly at a dose of 5x10^10 or 1x10^11 viral particles, either as one shot or as two shots given 56 days apart. TCRbeta repertoire sequencing was used to assess the specificity and breadth of SARS-CoV-2-reactive T cell receptors after Ad26.COV2.S vaccination. A total of 32 samples were included in the TCR-sequenced set, comprising around 19 Ad26.COV2.S vaccine recipients, 5 placebo recipients and 8 SARS-CoV-2 convalescent individuals. Participants in the trial were split at random into five groups of five each, receiving low-dose or high-dose Ad26.COV2.S once or twice, or else placebo on both occasions. Blinding of investigators to trial group allocation was maintained during experiments and outcome assessment. Findings and caveats that apply to the study as a whole: It was noted by the authors that total T cell responses may have been underestimated by the TCR breadth and depth analyses. The study lacked the statistical power to compare responses across vaccine doses or regimens. Vaccine and placebo recipients had comparable non-spike TCR breadth, which fits with the vaccine containing only spike. Spike-specific TCR breadth was higher in Ad26.COV2.S recipients than in placebo recipients (P = 0.0014). After vaccination, substantial breadth of spike-specific CD8+ and CD4+ T cell responses was reported.

Regarding this clone: Its binding antigen is unknown. There are no base qualities to consult, and no much larger clone falls within one base.

Interpreted using the paper, the treatment or condition label stands for: over 15 received Ad26.COV2.S at low or high dose, single or two shots; about 5 received placebo; per-sample allocation not given. For vaccine and placebo recipients, the sequenced repertoires came from samples collected on day 63 after the first injection. In Cohort 1b, 25 or so adults aged 18-55 years were enrolled at a single site in Boston, USA, between 29 July and 7 August 2020. Ad26.COV2.S was a replication-incompetent adenovirus type 26 vector expressing a prefusion-stabilized SARS-CoV-2 spike protein from the original Wuhan strain. TCRbeta CDR3 regions were sequenced with the immunoSEQ Assay. After extraction, genomic DNA underwent amplification by bias-controlled multiplex PCR, followed by high-throughput sequencing. The original pipeline was this. Collapsing and filtering of sequences were performed to quantify the absolute abundance of each unique TCRbeta CDR3 region. T cell fraction was estimated by normalizing TCRbeta template counts to usable DNA, with usable DNA measured through amplification of reference genes found in all nucleated cells. Repertoire TCRs were annotated as SARS-CoV-2-specific by exact matching of V gene, CDR3 amino acid sequence and J gene to a known reactive TCR set. The reference SARS-CoV-2 TCR set was derived from MIRA and filtered for enrichment in COVID-19-positive ImmuneCODE repertoires, a step that removed public or cross-reactive TCRs. Using the MIRA antigens, annotated TCRs were further analysed by specific ORF or by position within an ORF. Breadth was defined as annotated unique rearrangements over total unique productive rearrangements; depth was the summed frequency of those rearrangements. Two-sided Wilcoxon rank-sum tests were applied when comparing TCR breadth between groups. Here the immuneACCESS table is served through TCRdb, limited to in-frame sequences with V and J called. Missing clones are a known gap in these copies; in checked studies unresolved V genes cover under half, and the rest lacks a known reason. That table gives V, J and clone size, and the DNA gave D and trimming. In all, the sample holds 320,000 or so clones, and about 90% of those were seen once. The top ten hold 5.5% of the sample.

Material: peripheral blood, obtained in a trial of Ad26.COV2.S vaccine versus placebo. The TCR was taken from a person between 18 and 59 years old who received the Ad26.COV2.S COVID-19 vaccine or a placebo.

The CDR3 here reads CASSWGTARLSYEQYF. The DNA sequence follows: TGTGCCAGCAGTTGGGGGACGGCTAGGCTCTCCTACGAGCAGTACTTC. The chain is made from TRBV27 and TRBJ2-7; the D segment may tentatively be TRBD1 or TRBD2, each giving 5 matched bases. Counted from cysteine to phenylalanine, this CDR3 has 16 amino acids. The entry retains the CDR3 DNA only, 48 bases that are in frame from base 1. V and J are truncated by 4 bases and 0 bases respectively, leaving an intervening sequence of 16 bases. For CDR1 and CDR2, the germline V gene (reference sequence) lists MNHEY and SMNVEV.